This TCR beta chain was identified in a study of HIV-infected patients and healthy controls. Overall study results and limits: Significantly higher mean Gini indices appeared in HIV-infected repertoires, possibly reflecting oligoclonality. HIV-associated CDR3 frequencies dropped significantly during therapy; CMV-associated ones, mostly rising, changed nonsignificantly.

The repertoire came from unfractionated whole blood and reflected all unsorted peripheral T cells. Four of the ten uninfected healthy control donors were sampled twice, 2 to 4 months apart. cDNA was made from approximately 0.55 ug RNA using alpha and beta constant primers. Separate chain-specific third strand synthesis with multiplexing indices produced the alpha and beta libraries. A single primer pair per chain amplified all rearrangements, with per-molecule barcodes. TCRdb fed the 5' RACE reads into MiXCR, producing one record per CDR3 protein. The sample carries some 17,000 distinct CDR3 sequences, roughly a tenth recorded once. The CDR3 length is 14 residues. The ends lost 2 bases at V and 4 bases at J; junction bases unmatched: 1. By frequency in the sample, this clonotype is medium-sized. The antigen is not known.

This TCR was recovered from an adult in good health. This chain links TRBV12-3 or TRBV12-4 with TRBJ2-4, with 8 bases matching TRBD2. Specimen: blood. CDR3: CASSLTSGKNIQYF. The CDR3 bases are TGTGCCAGCAGTTTAACTAGCGGTAAAAACATTCAGTACTTC.